This entry describes one TCR beta chain. Its target is unknown. These data originate in a study of OX40 agonist ivuxolimab in advanced cancers. Whole-study context: Each patient was given ivuxolimab into a vein every 2 weeks, at 0.01 to 10 mg/kg. Overall study findings and caveats: Doses of 0.1 to 3.0 mg/kg were accompanied by clonal expansion of CD4+ and CD8+ blood T cells by week 6.

TCRdb's table, derived via immunoSEQ multiplex PCR, lists solely in-frame clones and lacks some. Of approximately 25,000 clones listed, 65% to 90% are singletons. CDR1 MNHEY and CDR2 SMNVEV come from the germline V gene (reference sequence). This CDR3 spans 18 amino acids. With 5 bases clipped from V and 3 bases from J, the junction kept 16 bases outside the gene matches. The chain employs TRBV27 and TRBJ2-5; 9 nucleotides match TRBD2. The receptor was isolated from an adult with an advanced solid tumor such as melanoma, head and neck, liver or kidney cancer. The sequenced sample was CD4+ or CD8+ T cells sorted from blood, obtained in a trial of the OX40 agonist ivuxolimab. This CDR3 reads CASSPNSLRTSVEETQYF. The DNA for the CDR3 is TGTGCCAGCAGTCCGAACAGCTTAAGGACTAGCGTAGAAGAGACCCAGTACTTC.